Here is one T cell receptor (beta chain) with its context. The junction had 8 bases not matched to a gene; V was cut back by 5 bases and J by 4 bases. This CDR3 region has 15 residues. Germline assignment: CDR1 MNHEY and CDR2 SVGAGI. The sample belongs to a study of blood T cell repertoires in COVID-19. Study-level background: Samples representing acute and convalescent COVID-19 were sourced from the United States, Italy and Spain. Sample material is recorded as cDNA or gDNA derived from T cells, B-cell-depleted T cells, or PBMCs.

Per the authors' pipeline: Estimation of nucleated cell counts was performed using reference gene primer amplification. The repertoire was sequenced with immunoSEQ multiplex PCR; TCRdb's copy has only in-frame clones and lacks some. From that table come the V and J calls and clone size; the DNA was used to work out D and trimming. Of approximately 50,000 clones in the sample, 79% were seen once. This rearrangement joins TRBV6-5 to TRBJ2-7; 10 bases fit TRBD2. The receptor was derived from a man in his 70s with acute or convalescent COVID-19. The sequencing input was peripheral blood. CDR3 DNA: TGTGCCAGCAGTACCCGACTAGCGGGCTTTTACGAGCAGTACTTC. This sequence encodes CASSTRLAGFYEQYF.